This T cell receptor (beta chain) comes out of a study of regulatory T cells in long-lasting Graves disease (dated by TCRdb to the early 2020s). About the investigation overall: Newly diagnosed Graves' disease patients had taken antithyroid drugs for less than 3 months. Persistent Graves' disease patients were compared with newly diagnosed Graves' disease patients by peripheral blood TCR sequencing and RNA sequencing. The study took place in China and was registered as a clinical trial. A total of some 33 samples were covered by TCR sequencing, comprising around 13 persistent and approximately 20 newly diagnosed Graves' disease patients. Results and caveats for the whole study, not just this receptor: Compared with newly diagnosed patients, patients with persistent Graves' disease had lower TCR Shannon entropy and fewer highly expanded clones, which suggests clonal expansion. As a limitation, the authors acknowledged that the small sample size may reduce accuracy. Patients with persistent disease shared more public clonotypes (fewer than 3,000) than newly diagnosed patients did (966). Because the primary lesion, thyroid tissue, could not be accessed, the study looked at peripheral blood alone. Sequencing and analysis were restricted to the TCR beta chain.

Per the publication, the time point label means: newly diagnosed GD, antithyroid drugs for less than 3 months. For both TCR sequencing and RNA sequencing, RNA was extracted from PBMCs using TRIzol. Graves' disease was diagnosed according to American Thyroid Association guidelines. Patients were recruited from an endocrinology department in Xi'an, China. Each patient gave about 10 milliliters of peripheral blood, collected in an EDTA anticoagulant tube. Ficoll Paque Plus density gradient separation was used to isolate PBMCs, and no additional T cell sorting was done. An Agilent 2100 Bioanalyzer and agarose gel were used to check RNA quality, while a NanoDrop 2000 measured RNA concentration. This clonotype was seen repeatedly, ten times or more. Its antigen specificity is not known. No base qualities exist here, and no much larger clone lies one base off it. Receptor libraries were prepared by multiplex PCR. Sequencer: Illumina HiSeq 4000. CDR3 regions were amplified by Arm-PCR with iRepertoire HTBI primers to construct TCR beta libraries. Gel purification was performed on PCR products prior to sequencing. On the authors' methods: Gene usage analysis of CDR3 amino acid clonotypes relied on the roughly 60 TRBV and around 14 TRBJ segments identified across samples. Filtered high-quality paired reads were merged into contigs using COPE and FqMerger. BLAST was used to align contigs to IMGT TRBV, TRBD and TRBJ reference genes, and CDR3 was defined according to IMGT. Highly expanded clones were defined as clonotypes with a frequency above 0.1%. Repertoire diversity was measured by Shannon entropy, and V-J evenness by the Gini coefficient. Clonotypes shared by more than one individual were considered public. TCRdb redid the processing of the public reads, applying fastp at Q25 and MiXCR, and retained in-frame beta chains. All rows with the same CDR3 protein become a single entry with the most common DNA and genes. TCRdb, not the original authors, processed these V and J calls. This sample holds around 420,000 distinct CDR3 sequences; around 16% were observed only once. 22% of the sample is held by the ten biggest clonotypes.

The sequence derives from a female donor with Graves disease. The specimen was peripheral blood mononuclear cells (PBMCs), collected at new diagnosis, from a patient treated with antithyroid drugs.

Here the CDR3 is given as CASSGRTSGGLQETQYF. The DNA reads as follows: TGTGCCAGCAGCGGAAGGACTAGCGGGGGGCTGCAAGAGACCCAGTACTTC. The chain employs TRBV11-3 and TRBJ2-5; TRBD2 aligns with 14 central bases. Taken from the germline V gene, the CDR1 and CDR2 loops are SGHNT and YENEEA. The CDR3 runs 17 amino acids, cysteine and phenylalanine included. Only the CDR3 region is kept as DNA, spanning 51 bases read in frame from base 1. Clipping removes 5 bases from V and 2 bases from J, with 7 as the unmatched junction base count.